The TCR beta chain under discussion was sequenced for a study of blood T cell repertoires in COVID-19. Study information: The samples span acute and convalescent COVID-19 from the United States, Italy and Spain.

The CDR3 runs to 16 residues. The germline V and J ends were trimmed by 3 bases and 10 bases, with 23 bases remaining between them. In germline, CDR1 is SGHRS, CDR2 YFSETQ. Original methodology: Amplification from reference gene primers served as the basis for estimated nucleated cell counts. Produced via immunoSEQ multiplex PCR; TCRdb's table is partial and in-frame only. That table is the source of V, J and clone size, and D and trimming were worked out from the DNA. The table has around 400,000 clones, 70% to 90% seen once. The sample was peripheral blood. The chain uses TRBV5-1 and TRBJ2-1, with TRBD1 as a possible D gene (7 bases). The receptor was isolated from a woman aged 60 to 75 with COVID-19, enrolled during active disease. The CDR3 bases are TGCGCCAGCAGCTGGACATCAGGGGGGATGACAAGAGAGCAGTTCTTC. Encoded protein: CASSWTSGGMTREQFF.